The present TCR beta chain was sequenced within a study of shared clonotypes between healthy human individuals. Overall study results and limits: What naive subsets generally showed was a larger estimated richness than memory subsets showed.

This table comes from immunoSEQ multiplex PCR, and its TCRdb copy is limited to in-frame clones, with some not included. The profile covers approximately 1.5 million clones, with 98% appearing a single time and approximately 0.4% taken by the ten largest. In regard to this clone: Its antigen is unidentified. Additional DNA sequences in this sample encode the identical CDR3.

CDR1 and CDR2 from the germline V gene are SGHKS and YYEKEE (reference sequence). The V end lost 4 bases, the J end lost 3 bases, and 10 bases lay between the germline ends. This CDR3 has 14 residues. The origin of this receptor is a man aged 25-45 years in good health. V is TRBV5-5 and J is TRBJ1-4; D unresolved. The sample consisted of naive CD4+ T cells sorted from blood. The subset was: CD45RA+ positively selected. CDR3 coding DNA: TGTGCCAGCAGCCTGGGCGGATCTAATGAAAAACTGTTTTTT. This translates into CASSLGGSNEKLFF.